This T cell receptor (beta chain) originates from a study of cytomegalovirus exposure and HLA in healthy donors. CDR1 and CDR2 from the germline V gene are SGHDN and FVKESK. The CDR3 runs 16 residues. V lost 5 bases to trimming and J lost 2 bases, with 19 bases between them. This clone occurred once. The PCR used 60 Vbeta and 13 Jbeta primers. Profiling relied on immunoSEQ multiplex PCR, and the TCRdb table lists in-frame clones only, not all of them. This table holds some 120,000 clones, roughly 80% found once. The V gene is TRBV14, the J gene TRBJ2-7; possibly TRBD2 for D (6 bases). The sample taken for sequencing was PBMCs. This receptor was obtained from a man between 25 and 39 years old in good health and CMV-seropositive. DNA of the CDR3: TGTGCCAGCAGCTCTATTTTGGGGGGAGGTCCCTACGAGCAGTACTTC. Amino acids: CASSSILGGGPYEQYF.